These 18 T cell receptor beta chains came from one sample sequenced in a study of blood T cells in healthy people across ages. A second PCR of about 6 to 12 cycles used a sample-barcoded 5' primer and a J-beta primer mix. TCRdb redid the calling of the 5' RACE reads with MiXCR, one entry per CDR3 protein. The profile shows 1.5 million to 2 million distinct CDR3 sequences, roughly 27% of them singletons. The sequencing sample was made of blood. Receptors were obtained from a woman aged 30 to 39 in good health.

In this sample, this clonotype turned up many times. The CDR3 DNA sequence: TGTGCCAGCGCTCCTCTGGTTAATGAAAAACTGTTTTTT. This codes for CASAPLVNEKLFF. The chain carries TRBV12-3 or TRBV12-4 and TRBJ1-4, with D unclear. Trimming pared 8 bases from V and 4 bases from J, leaving 11 bases between. The CDR3 spans 13 residues.

About this clonotype: The junction differs from germline at one of its ends, possibly a read error. The gene calls are TRBV29-1 and TRBJ2-1; D is unresolved. CDR3 size: 13 residues. The germline V gene encodes CDR1 SQVTM and CDR2 ANQGSEA. The CDR3 DNA reads TGCAGCGTTCGGGTTATTAATTACAATGAGCTGTTCTTC. Its translation: CSVRVINYNELFF.

The chain carries TRBV20-1 and TRBJ2-2, with TRBD2 matching 9 bases. The germline V gene has CDR1 DFQATT and CDR2 SNEGSKA (reference sequence). The CDR3 has 15 amino acids. Trimming took 2 bases from V and 3 from J; bases not matched to a gene: 4. This chain's CDR3 is CSARNSGGDTGELFF. DNA of the CDR3: TGCAGTGCTAGAAATAGCGGGGGAGACACCGGGGAGCTGTTTTTT.

This clonotype has a handful of counts. This sequence joins TRBV20-1 and TRBJ1-6, with D uncertain. Germline lookup yields CDR1 DFQATT and CDR2 SNEGSKA (reference sequence). V shed 3 bases and J shed 4 bases, with 7 bases lying between them. The CDR3 has 13 amino acids. The CDR3 DNA follows: TGCAGTGCTAGTTGGGATTATAATTCACCCCTCCACTTT. Protein sequence: CSASWDYNSPLHF.

The chain joins TRBV11-1 to TRBJ1-1; D remains unclear. The CDR3 totals 13 residues. Trimming took off 4 bases at V and 1 base at J, with 7 bases between the two ends. Germline CDR1 reads SGHAT; CDR2 reads FQDESV (reference sequence). CDR3 DNA sequence: TGTGCCAGCAGCTCGGAAGAGAACACTGAAGCTTTCTTT. This codes for CASSSEENTEAFF.

This clonotype has more than one count but fewer than ten. The chain carries TRBV5-1 and TRBJ2-3, with 14 nucleotides matching TRBD2. The germline V gene has CDR1 SGHRS and CDR2 YFSETQ. The V and J ends lost 4 bases and 4 bases, in that order; junction bases with no gene match: 8. The CDR3 has 17 residues. CDR3 in DNA: TGCGCCAGCAGCCCGGGACTAGCGGGAGCTTCGGCAGATACGCAGTATTTT. Protein product: CASSPGLAGASADTQYF.

This clonotype has at least ten counts. The V gene is TRBV6-6, the J gene TRBJ2-5; 7 bases are shared with TRBD1. CDR3 length equals 15 residues. Per the germline V gene, CDR1 is MNHNY and CDR2 is SVGAGI (reference sequence). V was pared by 0 bases and J by 4 bases, with 5 bases of the junction left unmatched. This CDR3 is CASSYSNRGAETQYF. In DNA, the CDR3 is TGTGCCAGCAGTTACTCGAACAGGGGAGCAGAGACCCAGTACTTC.

This clonotype was seen a handful of times. This chain joins TRBV2 and TRBJ2-1; TRBD2 aligns across 10 bases. Losses at the gene ends were 8 bases for V and 5 bases for J; bases not matched to a gene: 21. The length of the CDR3 is 19 residues. Germline lookup yields CDR1 SNHLY and CDR2 FYNNEI. The CDR3 loop reads CASDLSSGRDPTLHNEQFF. The CDR3 DNA follows: TGTGCCAGCGACCTCTCGAGCGGGAGGGACCCGACTCTGCACAATGAGCAGTTCTTC.

This clonotype turned up a few times. V and J are TRBV3-1 and TRBJ2-4; D gene uncertain. Germline V gives CDR1 LGHDT, CDR2 YNNKEL (reference sequence). This CDR3 comprises 14 residues. Trimming took 1 base from V and 13 from J, leaving 17 bases between them. The CDR3, as DNA: TGTGCCAGCAGCCAAGCGGAGCGTCAAGGGCAGCAGTACTTC. Its protein product is CASSQAERQGQQYF.

As to this clonotype: One base away lies a much larger clone, so this may be a sequencing read error. The rearrangement joins TRBV7-6 to TRBJ1-6, with a possible D match to TRBD1 (5 bases). From germline, CDR1 is SGHVS and CDR2 FNYEAQ. The V end lost 6 bases, the J end lost 8 bases, and 14 bases lay between the germline ends. This CDR3 spans 14 amino acids. The CDR3 DNA is TGTGCCAGCAGTCTGGGGCAGGAGGATTCACCCCTCCACTTT. This codes for CASSLGQEDSPLHF.

V is TRBV5-1 and J is TRBJ2-7; D tentatively fits TRBD1 or TRBD2 (5 bases each). The CDR3 is 16 amino acids. V was cut by 4 bases and J by 3 bases, with 20 bases left in between. Germline V gene lookup returns CDR1 SGHRS and CDR2 YFSETQ. CDR3 residues: CASSPDPGRSNYEQYF. CDR3 DNA: TGCGCCAGCAGCCCGGATCCGGGACGATCGAACTACGAGCAGTACTTC.

V is TRBV9 and J is TRBJ1-2; the match to TRBD1 covers 9 bases. In germline, CDR1 is SGDLS, CDR2 YYNGEE. The V and J ends lost 0 bases and 6 bases, in that order; junction bases with no gene match: 3. The CDR3 loop spans 14 amino acids. In nucleotides, the CDR3 is TGTGCCAGCAGCGTAGGGTGGGACAGGGATGGCTACACCTTC. This codes for CASSVGWDRDGYTF.

For this clonotype: The junction departs from germline at one end; a sequencing error may be responsible. The chain has TRBV7-3 and TRBJ1-1, with 8 bases lining up with TRBD1. The CDR3 covers 14 residues. CDR1 SGHTA and CDR2 FQGTGA come from the germline V gene. The DNA for the CDR3 is TGTGCCAGCAGTTTAAAGGGGCAGGGGGCGCGAGCTTTCTTT. Translation: CASSLKGQGARAFF.

The V call is TRBV29-1, the J call TRBJ2-3, with a weak D call TRBD2 (6 bases). The CDR3 runs 14 residues. Germline V gives CDR1 SQVTM, CDR2 ANQGSEA. V was trimmed by 7 bases and J by 5 bases, leaving 19 bases between them. The CDR3 bases are TGCAGCGCTAGGAGGGGCCACCCACAAGATACGCAGTATTTT. It encodes CSARRGHPQDTQYF.

For this clonotype: A much larger clone sits a single nucleotide away, making a read error possible. V is TRBV7-2 and J is TRBJ2-5; possibly TRBD1 or TRBD2 for D (5 bases each). The CDR3 consists of 17 residues. Germline-derived CDR1 and CDR2 are SGHTA and FQGNSA. V was pared by 4 bases and J by 3 bases, with 21 bases between. The CDR3 sequence: CASSSNRGVGAEETQYF. The CDR3 nucleotides are TGTGCCAGCAGCTCCAATAGGGGAGTGGGAGCGGAAGAGACCCAGTACTTC.

This clonotype has a handful of counts. The CDR3 sequence is CASSSTGTVETQYF. The CDR3 nucleotides are TGCGCCAGCAGCTCAACCGGGACCGTCGAGACCCAGTACTTC. The rearrangement links TRBV5-1 to TRBJ2-5, with D perhaps TRBD1 or TRBD2 (5 bases each). V was shortened by 3 bases and J by 5 bases, with 14 bases between the two germline ends. The CDR3 is 14 amino acids. Germline lookup yields CDR1 SGHRS and CDR2 YFSETQ. The full variable domain, its missing parts supplied by reference TRBV5-1 and TRBJ2-5, is KAGVTQTPRYLIKTRGQQVTLSCSPISGHRSVSWYQQTPGQGLQFLFEYFSETQRNKGNFPGRFSGRQFSNSRSEMNVSTLELGDSALYLCASSSTGTVETQYFGPGTRLLVL.

The V gene is TRBV20-1, the J gene TRBJ1-5; D not resolved. Looked up from germline, CDR1 is DFQATT and CDR2 is SNEGSKA (reference sequence). The CDR3 has 13 amino acids. V was clipped by 7 bases and J by 2 bases, with 12 bases between them. The CDR3: CSVQGGGNQPQHF. CDR3 DNA: TGCAGTGTTCAAGGTGGAGGCAATCAGCCCCAGCATTTT.

Comment on this clonotype: A much larger clone differs by one base, so this may be a read error. The genes are TRBV29-1 and TRBJ1-1; a possible D gene is TRBD1 (6 bases). Germline V gene data show CDR1 as SQVTM and CDR2 as ANQGSEA. V gave up 7 bases and J gave up 6 bases, with 12 bases separating them. The CDR3 runs to 11 residues. The CDR3 bases are TGCAGCGCCGAAGGGGGGGCTGAAGCTTTCTTT. Its protein product is CSAEGGAEAFF. Drawing the rest from reference TRBV29-1 and TRBJ1-1, the complete variable domain is SAVISQKPSRDICQRGTSLTIQCQVDSQVTMMFWYRQQPGQSLTLIATANQGSEATYESGFVIDKFPISRPNLTFSTLTVSNMSPEDSSIYLCSAEGGAEAFFGQGTRLTVV.